Listed below are T cell receptor beta chains from one sample, sequenced in a study of HIV-infected patients and healthy controls. TCRdb reprocessed the 5' RACE reads with MiXCR, giving one entry per CDR3 protein. The data contain 8,000 to 11,000 distinct CDR3 sequences, approximately 8.2% of them singletons. The sample was blood. Receptor source: an adult in good health. CDR3s include the opening cysteine and the closing phenylalanine or tryptophan. The D gene is left open where the match is weak. Rows may omit the clone size; those that give it use once, few, many or a size class.

clone_size | j_call | v_call | d_call | cdr3_aa | cdr3_nt
many | TRBJ1-5 | TRBV3-1 | TRBD1 | CASSQTPFQTGWHQPQHF | TGTGCCAGCAGCCAAACCCCCTTCCAGACAGGGTGGCACCAGCCCCAGCATTTT
medium-sized | TRBJ1-2 | TRBV30 | . | CAWSPAVYGYTF | TGTGCCTGGAGCCCAGCGGTCTATGGCTACACCTTC
many | TRBJ2-7 | TRBV10-2 | . | CASSDSTFSYEQYF | TGCGCCAGCAGTGACTCCACGTTCTCCTACGAGCAGTACTTC
medium-sized | TRBJ1-5 | TRBV11-2 | . | CASSLEGSGPQHF | TGTGCCAGCAGCTTAGAGGGGTCGGGGCCCCAGCATTTT
. | TRBJ2-4 | TRBV19 | . | CASSTQLGPGDIQYF | TGTGCCAGTAGTACCCAATTGGGGCCCGGAGACATTCAGTACTTC
few | TRBJ1-1 | TRBV3-1 | . | CASSQLSTEAFF | TGTGCCAGCAGCCAACTCTCCACTGAAGCTTTCTTT
many | TRBJ2-3 | TRBV5-1 | TRBD1 | CASSPGTVKDTQYF | TGCGCCAGCAGCCCAGGGACAGTTAAAGATACGCAGTATTTT
many | TRBJ1-4 | TRBV29-1 | . | CSVEGLGLELFF | TGCAGCGTTGAAGGGCTGGGCTTGGAACTGTTTTTT
. | TRBJ2-1 | TRBV20-1 | . | CSAPGLNSYNEQFF | TGCAGTGCCCCGGGTCTCAACTCCTACAATGAGCAGTTCTTC
medium-sized | TRBJ2-2 | TRBV20-1 | TRBD2 | CSASPRGGAGELFF | TGCAGTGCTAGTCCCCGGGGGGGAGCCGGGGAGCTGTTTTTT
many | TRBJ1-1 | TRBV7-9 | . | CASSPGQAARLNTEAFF | TGTGCCAGCAGCCCCGGGCAGGCGGCGAGACTGAACACTGAAGCTTTCTTT
many | TRBJ1-5 | TRBV19 | . | CASTSNNQPQHF | TGTGCCAGTACGTCGAACAATCAGCCCCAGCATTTT
once | TRBJ1-2 | TRBV3-1 | . | CASSQPNAGGRGYTF | TGTGCCAGCAGCCAACCAAATGCGGGGGGCAGGGGCTACACCTTC
medium-sized | TRBJ1-2 | TRBV4-1 | . | CASSQDTANYGYTF | TGCGCCAGCAGCCAAGATACAGCGAACTATGGCTACACCTTC
medium-sized | TRBJ1-5 | TRBV11-2 | . | CASSLDTALPQHF | TGTGCCAGCAGCTTAGACACAGCCTTGCCCCAGCATTTT
medium-sized | TRBJ2-1 | TRBV3-1 | . | CASSQDPQALYFEQFF | TGTGCCAGCAGCCAAGATCCCCAGGCCCTTTATTTTGAGCAGTTCTTC
medium-sized | TRBJ1-2 | TRBV7-9 | . | CASNKPPGNDGYTF | TGTGCCAGCAACAAACCCCCGGGTAACGATGGCTACACCTTC
. | TRBJ2-7 | TRBV2 | . | CASQEGQRSSYEQYF | TGTGCCAGCCAAGAAGGACAGAGGAGCTCCTACGAGCAGTACTTC
medium-sized | TRBJ1-4 | TRBV5-1 | . | CASSFADLNEKLFF | TGCGCCAGCAGCTTCGCAGACCTTAATGAAAAACTGTTTTTT
medium-sized | TRBJ2-3 | TRBV19 | . | CASSKAGSTDTQYF | TGTGCCAGTAGTAAGGCAGGCAGCACAGATACGCAGTATTTT
many | TRBJ1-2 | TRBV27 | . | CASSLDSDYGYTF | TGTGCCAGCAGTTTAGACTCTGACTATGGCTACACCTTC
. | TRBJ2-3 | TRBV12-3/TRBV12-4 | . | CASSNGGTDTQYF | TGTGCCAGCAGCAATGGAGGCACAGATACGCAGTATTTT